These 26 T cell receptor beta chains originate from one sample sequenced in a study of T-cell memory formation after mild COVID-19. TCRdb processed the 5' RACE reads anew with MiXCR; each CDR3 protein has one entry. The sample lists 400,000 to 450,000 distinct CDR3 sequences, about a sixth seen once, with 20% to 25% in the top ten. Sequenced input: PBMCs or a T cell subset sorted from them (not recorded which). These receptors were collected from a man aged 18-30 years who had mild COVID-19 (a few samples of this study predate the infection). Cell type and time point are not known.

The CDR3 loop reads CASSLNTGANVLTF. The CDR3 bases are TGCGCCAGCAGCCTCAATACTGGGGCCAACGTCCTGACTTTC. The V call is TRBV4-3, the J call TRBJ2-6; no clear D gene. CDR3 length equals 14 residues. V was trimmed by 4 bases and J by 2 bases, leaving 6 bases between them. From germline, CDR1 is LGHNA and CDR2 YSLEER.

This clonotype was found many times. This sequence joins TRBV5-6 and TRBJ2-1; D is unresolved. Germline CDR1 reads SGHDT; CDR2 reads YYEEEE. Trimming stripped 4 bases from V and 4 bases from J, with 12 bases between. The CDR3 is 14 residues long. CDR3 sequence (DNA): TGTGCCAGCAGCGGTCCGGCTTATTACAATGAGCAGTTCTTC. Its translation is CASSGPAYYNEQFF.

Many counts were recorded for this clonotype. The CDR3 is CSVVTSGGETQYF. The DNA for the CDR3 is TGCAGCGTTGTGACTAGCGGGGGGGAGACCCAGTACTTC. The V and J genes are TRBV29-1 and TRBJ2-5; TRBD2 agrees at 13 bases. Per the germline V gene, CDR1 is SQVTM and CDR2 is ANQGSEA. The CDR3 sequence is 13 residues long. V trimming: 4 bases; J trimming: 5 bases; junction bases outside the gene matches: 1.

The chain couples TRBV15 to TRBJ2-1; D tentatively reads TRBD1 or TRBD2 (5 bases each). This CDR3 spans 15 amino acids. Germline loops: CDR1 LNHNV, CDR2 YYDKDF (reference sequence). Trimming shortened V by 0 bases and J by 7 bases, and 13 bases separated the two germline ends. CDR3 nucleotide sequence: TGTGCCACCAGCAGAGATTCGAGGGGTCGTAATGAGCAGTTCTTC. It translates to CATSRDSRGRNEQFF.

In its sample, this clonotype was seen a few times. This chain joins TRBV5-1 and TRBJ1-5; tentative D call: TRBD1 (5 bases). This CDR3 has 15 amino acids. Germline values: CDR1 SGHRS, CDR2 YFSETQ. V was pared by 4 bases and J by 1 base, with 12 bases between. CDR3 coding DNA: TGCGCCAGCAGCGTCACAGGTAGGAGCAATCAGCCCCAGCATTTT. Its translation: CASSVTGRSNQPQHF.

The chain recombines TRBV3-1 with TRBJ1-1; no definite D call. The CDR3 has 14 amino acids. Germline V lookup: CDR1 LGHDT, CDR2 YNNKEL (reference sequence). V gave up 4 bases and J gave up 3 bases, with 12 bases separating them. In DNA form, the CDR3 reads TGTGCCAGCAGCCCCCCCAACTTATACACTGAAGCTTTCTTT. Amino acid sequence: CASSPPNLYTEAFF.

The V and J genes are TRBV5-1 and TRBJ2-3; either TRBD1 or TRBD2 may fit D (5 bases each). The V gene lost 4 bases and the J gene lost 0 bases, with 12 bases spanning the gap. In germline, CDR1 is SGHRS, CDR2 YFSETQ. This CDR3 comprises 15 residues. The CDR3 DNA follows: TGCGCCAGCAGCCCCTGGGACGGAAGCACAGATACGCAGTATTTT. As protein: CASSPWDGSTDTQYF.

This clonotype was detected only a few times. The CDR3 sequence: CSAGTLRFQYF. The CDR3 nucleotides are TGCAGTGCTGGAACGTTACGATTTCAGTACTTC. This chain uses TRBV20-1 with TRBJ2-1; D unresolved. With the DNA end fitting TRBJ2-4 better, the J assignment may be wrong. Germline V lookup: CDR1 DFQATT, CDR2 SNEGSKA (reference sequence). This CDR3 has 11 amino acids.

This clonotype has just a few counts. This chain joins TRBV7-2 and TRBJ2-2, with 9 bases matching TRBD2. The CDR3 runs to 15 residues. Germline V gene sequence: CDR1 SGHTA, CDR2 FQGNSA. V shed 5 bases and J 6 bases; nucleotides not matched to a gene: 7. The CDR3 sequence: CASSQSGGSAGELFF. The DNA of the CDR3 is TGTGCCAGCAGCCAGAGCGGGGGGTCGGCCGGGGAGCTGTTTTTT.

V is TRBV7-9 and J is TRBJ1-5; no definite D call. The CDR3 is made up of 13 amino acids. V shed 8 bases and J shed 3 bases, with 11 bases lying between them. CDR1 is SEHNR and CDR2 is FQNEAQ in the germline V gene (reference sequence). The CDR3 here is CASGRGANQPQHF. The CDR3 region has the DNA TGTGCCAGCGGTCGGGGTGCCAATCAGCCCCAGCATTTT.

This clonotype was observed a handful of times. The V gene is TRBV5-6, the J gene TRBJ1-2; D ambiguous. CDR3 size: 14 residues. The ends were cut back, 0 bases at V and 0 bases at J, with 6 bases in the middle. Germline-derived CDR1 and CDR2 are SGHDT and YYEEEE. CDR3 DNA sequence: TGTGCCAGCAGCTTGGGCGGATCTAACTATGGCTACACCTTC. Amino acids: CASSLGGSNYGYTF.

The chain carries TRBV20-1 and TRBJ2-7; no clear D. Looked up from germline, CDR1 is DFQATT and CDR2 is SNEGSKA (reference sequence). CDR3 size: 14 residues. V lost 3 bases and J lost 4, with 16 bases in between. The CDR3: CSARSQASKYEQYF. For the CDR3, the DNA is TGCAGTGCTAGGAGCCAGGCTAGTAAGTACGAGCAGTACTTC.

The J gene is TRBJ2-2, the V gene TRBV27, with 13 bases identical to TRBD2. With V trimmed by 4 bases and J by 4 bases, 6 bases remained unmatched. The CDR3 totals 17 residues. Germline assignment: CDR1 MNHEY and CDR2 SMNVEV (reference sequence). The CDR3 bases are TGTGCCAGCAGTTCACTAGCGGGGGGGCCCGGCACCGGGGAGCTGTTTTTT. Amino acid sequence: CASSSLAGGPGTGELFF.

V usage is TRBV11-2 and J usage is TRBJ2-3; D remains ambiguous. Germline V lookup: CDR1 SGHAT, CDR2 FQNNGV. Trimming stripped 0 bases from V and 0 bases from J, with 10 bases between. This CDR3 region has 16 residues. Here the CDR3 reads CASSLDPRPSTDTQYF. DNA for the CDR3: TGTGCCAGCAGCTTAGATCCCAGGCCCAGCACAGATACGCAGTATTTT.

This clonotype occurred many times. One end of the junction is discordant with germline, which a read error may explain. The chain uses TRBV28 and TRBJ1-5; D not certain. The germline V gene encodes CDR1 MDHEN and CDR2 SYDVKM. The CDR3 is made up of 12 amino acids. Written as DNA, the CDR3 is TGTGCCAGCAGCTTATATAATCAGCCCCAGCATTTT. Amino acid sequence: CASSLYNQPQHF.

The chain has TRBV18 and TRBJ2-2, with D hard to call. This CDR3 region has 15 residues. The germline gives CDR1 KGHSH, CDR2 LQKENI. V lost 4 bases and J 0 bases, leaving 9 bases between the germline ends. The CDR3 reads CASSQVPTNTGELFF. CDR3 sequence (DNA): TGTGCCAGCTCACAGGTACCGACGAACACCGGGGAGCTGTTTTTT.

The sample holds a few counts of this clonotype. The chain employs TRBV20-1 and TRBJ2-7; the match to TRBD2 covers 7 bases. The V gene's germline CDR1 is DFQATT and CDR2 SNEGSKA (reference sequence). This CDR3 is 13 amino acids long. Trimming cost V 6 bases and J 6 bases; bases outside gene matches: 11. The CDR3 protein is CSAQRGKGAEQYF. The CDR3 DNA reads TGCAGTGCCCAGCGGGGTAAGGGAGCCGAGCAGTACTTC.

The rearrangement links TRBV10-3 to TRBJ1-1, with D unresolved. CDR1 is ENHRY, CDR2 SYGVKD, per germline. The CDR3 sequence is 14 residues long. V was trimmed by 1 base and J by 5 bases, leaving 11 bases between them. CDR3 bases: TGTGCCATCAGTGAGTTTGCGGTAGGAACTGAAGCTTTCTTT. Translating it yields CAISEFAVGTEAFF.

The gene calls are TRBV6-2 or TRBV6-3 and TRBJ1-1; 7 nucleotides match TRBD1. The CDR3 totals 14 residues. V was clipped by 7 bases and J by 1 base; unmatched bases: 6. The V gene's germline CDR1 is MNHEY and CDR2 SVGEGT. The CDR3: CASTPQGGNTEAFF. The CDR3 region has the DNA TGTGCCAGCACCCCGCAGGGGGGGAACACTGAAGCTTTCTTT.

The chain employs TRBV7-9 and TRBJ1-2; D is undetermined. The length of the CDR3 is 11 residues. CDR1 SEHNR and CDR2 FQNEAQ come from the germline V gene (reference sequence). Deletions cut 2 bases from V and 9 bases from J, with 7 bases between. CDR3 amino acids: CASSLSGSYTF. The CDR3 coding sequence is TGTGCCAGCAGCTTAAGTGGTAGCTACACCTTC.

The V and J genes are TRBV6-5 and TRBJ1-2; D perhaps matches TRBD1 (5 bases). Looked up from germline, CDR1 is MNHEY and CDR2 is SVGAGI. The V gene lost 7 bases and the J gene lost 8 bases, with 14 bases spanning the gap. This CDR3 region has 12 residues. The CDR3 spells CASTFGRDGYTF. The CDR3 DNA sequence: TGTGCCAGCACCTTCGGACGGGACGGCTACACCTTC.

The J gene is TRBJ1-6, the V gene TRBV4-3; a possible D gene is TRBD1 (5 bases). The V gene lost 8 bases and the J gene lost 7 bases, with 15 bases spanning the gap. Germline V gene lookup returns CDR1 LGHNA and CDR2 YSLEER. The CDR3 runs 14 residues. CDR3 bases: TGCGCCAGCGCCGCCGGGACTTGGAATTCACCCCTCCACTTT. This gives the protein CASAAGTWNSPLHF.

This clonotype came up many times. This sequence joins TRBV5-1 and TRBJ2-3; D perhaps matches TRBD1 (5 bases). Per germline, CDR1 SGHRS and CDR2 YFSETQ. The CDR3 spans 14 residues. Trimming shortened V by 1 base and J by 4 bases, and 10 bases separated the two germline ends. CDR3 protein: CASSLTGDADTQYF. Here the CDR3 DNA reads TGCGCCAGCAGCTTGACAGGTGATGCAGATACGCAGTATTTT.

This clonotype was observed a handful of times. The rearrangement uses TRBV3-1 and TRBJ2-3, with unresolved D. V lost 8 bases and J lost 5, with 14 bases in between. This CDR3 contains 13 residues. Germline V gene data show CDR1 as LGHDT and CDR2 as YNNKEL (reference sequence). DNA of the CDR3: TGTGCCAGCGGCATGAGTCATGGAGATACGCAGTATTTT. This gives the protein CASGMSHGDTQYF.

This chain uses TRBV19 with TRBJ2-1; TRBD1 matches 9 bases. The CDR3 runs 14 residues. V was pared by 3 bases and J by 8 bases, with 5 bases of the junction left unmatched. The germline gives CDR1 LNHDA, CDR2 SQIVND (reference sequence). In DNA, the CDR3 is TGTGCCAGTAGTATTGGGACAGGGTGGTATGAGCAGTTCTTC. It translates to CASSIGTGWYEQFF.

This clonotype was detected many times. J is TRBJ2-1 and V is TRBV6-2 or TRBV6-3, with TRBD2 as a possible D gene (7 bases). The V end was cut by 2 bases, the J end by 0 bases, with 14 bases between. This CDR3 comprises 17 residues. Germline loops: CDR1 MNHEY, CDR2 SVGEGT. The chain's CDR3 is CASSYGGGLSSYNEQFF. The CDR3 region has the DNA TGTGCCAGCAGTTACGGCGGGGGCCTGAGCTCCTACAATGAGCAGTTCTTC.